These 16 T cell receptor beta chains originate from one sample sequenced in a study of T-cell memory formation after mild COVID-19 listed by TCRdb under 2021. Library preparation employed 5' RACE. Sequenced on an Illumina NovaSeq 6000. Using fastp at Q25 and MiXCR, TCRdb reprocessed the public reads and kept productive beta chains. For every CDR3 protein sequence, its rows merge into one entry that carries the most common genes and DNA. This sample holds around 500,000 distinct CDR3 sequences; 18% were observed only once. The ten largest account for about 12% of the sample. The material sequenced was PBMCs or a T cell subset sorted from them (not recorded which). These receptors all stem from an adult woman who had mild COVID-19 (a few samples of this study predate the infection). The sample titles of this study are shuffled in the database, so cell type and time point are left out; the donor was told from shared clones.

A few counts support this clonotype. V usage is TRBV5-1 and J usage is TRBJ2-7, with D tentatively TRBD2 (6 bases). The CDR3 runs 17 residues. Trimming cost V 0 bases and J 6 bases, with 22 bases left between them. Germline values: CDR1 SGHRS, CDR2 YFSETQ. CDR3 in amino acids: CASSLGPVGGGRVEQYF. The CDR3 DNA is TGCGCCAGCAGCTTGGGTCCTGTTGGGGGAGGCCGGGTCGAGCAGTACTTC.

This chain uses TRBV30 with TRBJ2-1; D gene unclear. The CDR3 covers 14 residues. Trimming removed 4 bases at V and 8 bases at J, with 18 bases between. CDR1 GTSNPN and CDR2 SVGIG come from the germline V gene (reference sequence). CDR3 amino acids: CAWMFGLPRDEQFF. CDR3 nucleotides: TGTGCCTGGATGTTCGGGCTTCCAAGGGATGAGCAGTTCTTC. The full variable domain, completed using reference TRBV30 and TRBJ2-1, is SQTIHQWPATLVQPVGSPLSLECTVEGTSNPNLYWYRQAAGRGLQLLFYSVGIGQISSEVPQNLSASRPQDRQFILSSKKLLLSDSGFYLCAWMFGLPRDEQFFGPGTRLTVL.

Many counts were recorded for this clonotype. The CDR3 DNA reads TGTGCCAGCAGCCTCGGACTAGCGGGAGAGACGGGCGAGCAGTACTTC. Amino acids: CASSLGLAGETGEQYF. V is TRBV28 and J is TRBJ2-7; 13 nucleotides align to TRBD2. The germline V gene encodes CDR1 MDHEN and CDR2 SYDVKM. The J segment lost 6 bases and the V segment lost 6 bases, leaving 11 bases of the junction unmatched. The CDR3 contains 16 residues.

This chain's CDR3 is CATSPIDRDEQYF. CDR3 bases: TGTGCCACCAGTCCTATTGACAGGGACGAGCAGTACTTC. The V call is TRBV24-1, the J call TRBJ2-7, with 7 positions matching TRBD1. The germline V gene encodes CDR1 KGHDR and CDR2 SFDVKD. The junction had 6 bases not matched to a gene; V was cut back by 6 bases and J by 5 bases. The CDR3 has 13 residues.

This clonotype was seen at least ten times. The chain employs TRBV5-1 and TRBJ2-5; 8 nucleotides align to TRBD1. Germline V gene sequence: CDR1 SGHRS, CDR2 YFSETQ. This CDR3 contains 14 residues. J was trimmed by 2 bases and V by 4 bases; bases with no gene match: 4. The CDR3 region is CASSAGTGQETQYF. The CDR3 region has the DNA TGCGCCAGCAGCGCTGGGACAGGTCAAGAGACCCAGTACTTC.

This clonotype was recorded a few times. CDR3 protein: CASSEGVTGMVTNEKLFF. CDR3 coding DNA: TGTGCCAGCAGTGAAGGAGTGACAGGGATGGTGACTAATGAAAAACTGTTTTTT. J is TRBJ1-4 and V is TRBV2; 7 positions match TRBD1. CDR1 is SNHLY and CDR2 is FYNNEI in the germline V gene. V lost 1 base to trimming and J lost 2 bases; unmatched junction nucleotides: 10. The CDR3 sequence is 18 residues long.

The table lists this clonotype with a few counts. The chain carries TRBV2 and TRBJ2-5; TRBD2 might be the D (5 bases). Per the germline V gene, CDR1 is SNHLY and CDR2 is FYNNEI. Trimming removed 9 bases from V and 0 bases from J, with 17 bases in between. CDR3 size: 15 residues. The CDR3: CASGNLGLNQETQYF. CDR3 DNA: TGTGCCAGTGGAAATCTAGGACTCAACCAAGAGACCCAGTACTTC.

The genes are TRBV5-6 and TRBJ1-1; D not certain. The CDR3 contains 13 residues. V dropped 3 bases and J dropped 4 bases, with 10 bases sitting between them. Germline loops: CDR1 SGHDT, CDR2 YYEEEE. The CDR3: CASSSEGFTEAFF. DNA for the CDR3: TGTGCCAGCAGCTCAGAAGGCTTCACTGAAGCTTTCTTT.

V usage is TRBV20-1 and J usage is TRBJ1-5, with D unresolved. V lost 0 bases to trimming and J lost 0 bases, with 9 bases between them. Germline CDR1 and CDR2: DFQATT and SNEGSKA (reference sequence). This CDR3 contains 15 residues. For the CDR3, the DNA is TGCAGTGCTAGAGAGACGGGAAATAGCAATCAGCCCCAGCATTTT. Its protein product is CSARETGNSNQPQHF.

This clonotype was observed a few times. The chain recombines TRBV6-5 with TRBJ1-1; D is perhaps TRBD1 (5 bases). This CDR3 contains 18 residues. In germline, CDR1 is MNHEY, CDR2 SVGAGI. The V end lost 1 base, the J end lost 6 bases, and 24 bases lay between the germline ends. The CDR3 nucleotides read TGTGCCAGCAGTTACTTGGGGCCTGGGAGCGGCAGTTTGGCTGAAGCTTTCTTT. Translated: CASSYLGPGSGSLAEAFF.

This chain links TRBV7-6 with TRBJ2-2; D might be TRBD1 or TRBD2, each matching 5 bases. The germline CDR1 and CDR2 sequences are SGHVS and FNYEAQ. CDR3 length: 17 amino acids. V gave up 4 bases and J gave up 1 base, with 16 bases separating them. The CDR3 region has the DNA TGTGCCAGCAGCTACGACCTGGGACGGATGAACACCGGGGAGCTGTTTTTT. Translating it yields CASSYDLGRMNTGELFF.

The table lists this clonotype with a few counts. The V and J genes are TRBV12-3 or TRBV12-4 and TRBJ2-2; 7 bases line up with TRBD1. Unmatched junction bases numbered 3, after V lost 8 bases and J lost 6 bases. CDR3 length equals 12 residues. CDR3 amino acids: CASHRGPGELFF. The CDR3 DNA is TGTGCCAGCCACAGGGGCCCCGGGGAGCTGTTTTTT.

This clonotype was seen more than once but under ten times. The chain carries TRBV4-2 and TRBJ1-2; no reliable D call. The CDR3 has 15 residues. The germline V and J ends were trimmed by 4 bases and 10 bases, with 22 bases remaining between them. CDR1 and CDR2 from the germline V gene are LGHNA and YNFKEQ. In DNA, the CDR3 is TGTGCCAGCAGCCCCCCCGGAGGCACGGCGAATGCCTACACCTTC. This codes for CASSPPGGTANAYTF.

A few counts support this clonotype. J is TRBJ1-1 and V is TRBV5-1; possibly TRBD1 for D (6 bases). Trimming took 7 bases from V and 1 from J, leaving 14 bases between them. The CDR3 extends over 14 amino acids. Germline lookup yields CDR1 SGHRS and CDR2 YFSETQ. Here the CDR3 DNA reads TGCGCCAGCCGAGAGGGACAAAGGAACACTGAAGCTTTCTTT. This gives the protein CASREGQRNTEAFF.

This clonotype was seen only a few times. V gene TRBV9 combines with J gene TRBJ1-1, with a weak D call TRBD1 (5 bases). The germline CDR1 and CDR2 sequences are SGDLS and YYNGEE. Trimming took off 1 base at V and 8 bases at J, with 12 bases between the two ends. This CDR3 has 13 amino acids. In DNA form, the CDR3 reads TGTGCCAGCAGCGTACAACGGGGGGGGGAAGCTTTCTTT. Its translation: CASSVQRGGEAFF.

The chain joins TRBV9 to TRBJ2-1; D is perhaps TRBD1 (6 bases). This CDR3 is 14 amino acids long. The V gene's germline CDR1 is SGDLS and CDR2 YYNGEE. Trimming left V 2 bases short and J 2 bases short, with 8 bases between. This chain's CDR3 is CASSVRQAYNEQFF. Written as DNA, the CDR3 is TGTGCCAGCAGCGTTAGACAGGCCTACAATGAGCAGTTCTTC.